Presented here are 25 T cell receptor beta chains from one specimen sequenced in a study of blood T cell repertoires in COVID-19. Profiling relied on immunoSEQ multiplex PCR, and the TCRdb table lists in-frame clones only, not all of them. The data contain roughly 250,000 clones, approximately 90% of them singletons. Input material: PBMCs or T cells enriched from blood (not recorded which). Source of these receptors: a young woman who had recovered from COVID-19.

The chain carries TRBV29-1 and TRBJ1-1; D not resolved. Trimming stripped 7 bases from V and 0 bases from J, with 12 bases between. The CDR3 runs 13 residues. In germline, CDR1 is SQVTM, CDR2 ANQGSEA. CDR3 protein: CSGKRDMNTEAFF. The CDR3 region has the DNA TGCAGCGGTAAGAGAGATATGAACACTGAAGCTTTCTTT.

This clone has only a few counts. The chain is built from TRBV2 and TRBJ2-7; the match to TRBD1 covers 9 bases. The germline CDR1 and CDR2 sequences are SNHLY and FYNNEI. V trimming: 9 bases; J trimming: 4 bases; junction bases outside the gene matches: 7. The CDR3 is 13 residues long. The CDR3 DNA sequence: TGTGCCAGTCTCCCGGGACAGGGATACGAGCAGTACTTC. Encoded protein: CASLPGQGYEQYF.

CDR3 nucleotides: TGTGCCAGCTCTCAAGGGGCGAGGAATGACCCCTACACCTTC. This translates into CASSQGARNDPYTF. The chain couples TRBV18 to TRBJ1-2; D perhaps matches TRBD1 (5 bases). The V end lost 6 bases, the J end lost 10 bases, and 21 bases lay between the germline ends. The germline gives CDR1 KGHSH, CDR2 LQKENI. The CDR3 loop spans 14 amino acids.

The chain is built from TRBV3-1 (or the pseudogene TRBV3-2) and TRBJ2-2, with TRBD1 matching 10 bases. Germline V CDR1 and CDR2: LGHDT, YNNKEL (reference sequence). The junction had 6 bases not matched to a gene; V was cut back by 4 bases and J by 7 bases. The length of the CDR3 is 15 residues. The CDR3 nucleotides read TGTGCCAGCAGCCCCCAGAGGACAGGGGGCGGGGAGCTGTTTTTT. Amino acid sequence: CASSPQRTGGGELFF.

The chain joins TRBV12-3 or TRBV12-4 to TRBJ1-1; D is perhaps TRBD1 (5 bases). The CDR3 extends over 13 amino acids. V was clipped by 7 bases and J by 3 bases, with 12 bases between them. The CDR3 DNA follows: TGTGCCAGCACCTTTGACAGAGACACTGAAGCTTTCTTT. This encodes CASTFDRDTEAFF.

The chain uses TRBV7-2 and TRBJ2-1; 7 nucleotides line up with TRBD2. J gave up 3 bases and V 3 bases, and 5 bases lay outside the gene matches. Germline CDR1 is SGHTA and CDR2 is FQGNSA. The CDR3 contains 15 residues. CDR3 DNA: TGTGCCAGCAGCTTTACGGGGGGAATCTACAATGAGCAGTTCTTC. This translates into CASSFTGGIYNEQFF.

The CDR3 DNA reads as TGTGCCAGCAGTTGGGACAGGGAGGAGCAGTTCTTC. Translation gives CASSWDREEQFF. The V and J genes are TRBV11-2 and TRBJ2-1; 9 bases line up with TRBD1. After removal of 6 bases from V and 10 bases from J, the junction contained 4 bases not matched to a gene. CDR1 and CDR2 from the germline V gene are SGHAT and FQNNGV. This CDR3 has 12 residues. The full variable domain, with the rest looked up from reference TRBV11-2 and TRBJ2-1, is EAGVAQSPRYKIIEKRQSVAFWCNPISGHATLYWYQQILGQGPKLLIQFQNNGVVDDSQLPKDRFSAERLKGVDSTLKIQPAKLEDSAVYLCASSWDREEQFFGPGTRLTVL.

V gene TRBV5-1 combines with J gene TRBJ1-1; 7 nucleotides align to TRBD1. CDR3 size: 15 residues. V lost 4 bases, J lost 4 bases, and 10 bases stayed unmatched. CDR1 and CDR2 from the germline V gene are SGHRS and YFSETQ. CDR3 DNA: TGCGCCAGCAGCGCTAGCACAGGGGTCGGCACTGAAGCTTTCTTT. Its protein is CASSASTGVGTEAFF. Using reference TRBV5-1 and TRBJ1-1 for the parts outside the CDR3, the full variable domain is KAGVTQTPRYLIKTRGQQVTLSCSPISGHRSVSWYQQTPGQGLQFLFEYFSETQRNKGNFPGRFSGRQFSNSRSEMNVSTLELGDSALYLCASSASTGVGTEAFFGQGTRLTVV.

The rearrangement joins TRBV24-1 to TRBJ2-3; 9 bases are a match to TRBD1. The CDR3 consists of 17 residues. V shed 1 base and J 4 bases; nucleotides not matched to a gene: 8. In germline, CDR1 is KGHDR, CDR2 SFDVKD. In DNA, the CDR3 is TGTGCCACCAGTGATTTTCCGGGACAGGGTGTTCCAGATACGCAGTATTTT. It yields the protein CATSDFPGQGVPDTQYF.

The J gene is TRBJ2-7, the V gene TRBV5-1, with TRBD2 matching over 8 bases. J was trimmed by 5 bases and V by 6 bases; bases with no gene match: 7. CDR1 is SGHRS and CDR2 is YFSETQ in the germline V gene. The CDR3 totals 13 residues. The CDR3 sequence is CASTNGGANEQYF. The CDR3 DNA follows: TGCGCCAGCACCAACGGGGGGGCTAACGAGCAGTACTTC.

The V call is TRBV5-1, the J call TRBJ1-1, with 8 nucleotides matching TRBD1. Per the germline V gene, CDR1 is SGHRS and CDR2 is YFSETQ. This CDR3 has 16 amino acids. The V gene end was trimmed by 0 bases and the J gene end by 2 bases; junction bases not matched to a gene: 6. The CDR3 sequence: CASSLDTGGGNTEAFF. CDR3 in DNA: TGCGCCAGCAGCTTGGATACAGGGGGAGGAAACACTGAAGCTTTCTTT.

This chain links TRBV24-1 with TRBJ2-6; 8 bases are shared with TRBD1. This CDR3 spans 16 amino acids. V was pared by 3 bases and J by 6 bases, with 6 bases of the junction left unmatched. CDR1 and CDR2 (germline): KGHDR, SFDVKD. CDR3 sequence reads: CATSDTRTGLANVLTF. DNA of the CDR3: TGTGCCACCAGTGATACCCGGACAGGGCTGGCCAACGTCCTGACTTTC.

This CDR3 is CASSQVAPIYSYNEQFF. The CDR3 nucleotides are TGCGCCAGCAGCCAAGTAGCGCCTATCTACTCCTACAATGAGCAGTTCTTC. The genes are TRBV4-1 and TRBJ2-1; a weak D match, TRBD2 (5 bases). Trimming pared 1 base from V and 0 bases from J, leaving 13 bases between. The CDR3 runs 17 residues. CDR1 is MGHRA, CDR2 YSYEKL, per germline.

This clone was picked up a small number of times. Other DNA sequences within the sample encode an identical CDR3. The genes are TRBV7-2 and TRBJ2-1; 7 positions match TRBD1. The CDR3 loop spans 15 amino acids. Germline loops: CDR1 SGHTA, CDR2 FQGNSA. V was pared by 0 bases and J by 5 bases, with 4 bases of the junction left unmatched. This CDR3 is CASSLAQGPNNEQFF. The CDR3 bases are TGTGCCAGCAGCTTAGCACAGGGGCCAAACAATGAGCAGTTCTTC.

CDR3 sequence (DNA): TGCGCCAGCACCGAACTTGGTGAGCAGTTCTTC. It yields the protein CASTELGEQFF. The rearrangement joins TRBV10-2 to TRBJ2-1; no firm D call. The germline V gene encodes CDR1 WSHSY and CDR2 SAAADI. Trimming left V 7 bases short and J 9 bases short, with 10 bases between. The length of the CDR3 is 11 residues.

The genes are TRBV6-5 and TRBJ1-6, with D possibly matching TRBD1 (5 bases). The CDR3 length is 15 residues. Germline loops: CDR1 MNHEY, CDR2 SVGAGI. Trimming left V 0 bases short and J 7 bases short, with 10 bases between. CDR3 sequence: CASSYSGEGNSPLHF. The CDR3 nucleotides are TGTGCCAGCAGTTACTCTGGGGAGGGGAATTCACCCCTCCACTTT.

This clone occurred a few times. The V gene is TRBV27, the J gene TRBJ1-5; the D is unclear. There are 14 residues in the CDR3. Germline V gene lookup returns CDR1 MNHEY and CDR2 SMNVEV (reference sequence). Trimming stripped 2 bases from V and 4 bases from J, with 9 bases between. The CDR3 spells CASSLMEGNQPQHF. The CDR3 region has the DNA TGTGCCAGCAGTTTAATGGAGGGTAATCAGCCCCAGCATTTT.

V usage is TRBV10-3 and J usage is TRBJ1-2, with 7 positions matching TRBD1. Germline CDR1 is ENHRY and CDR2 is SYGVKD. The CDR3 consists of 15 residues. Germline trimming cut 10 bases from V and 5 bases from J; bases unmatched to any gene: 16. CDR3 in DNA: TGTGCCACCCTATTTTTTGGACAGGCCGCTTATGGCTACACCTTC. Translated, it gives CATLFFGQAAYGYTF.

The V call is TRBV7-8, the J call TRBJ1-1, with a tentative D call TRBD1 (6 bases). The CDR3 is made up of 13 amino acids. The V gene lost 5 bases and the J gene lost 4 bases, with 11 bases spanning the gap. Germline V gene sequence: CDR1 SGHVS, CDR2 FQNEAQ. The CDR3 DNA reads TGTGCCAGCAGCCGAACAGGGACCACTGAAGCTTTCTTT. This gives the protein CASSRTGTTEAFF. The entire variable domain, with the rest obtained from reference TRBV7-8 and TRBJ1-1, is as follows: GAGVSQSPRYKVAKRGQDVALRCDPISGHVSLFWYQQALGQGPEFLTYFQNEAQLDKSGLPSDRFFAERPEGSVSTLKIQRTQQEDSAVYLCASSRTGTTEAFFGQGTRLTVV.

The rearrangement links TRBV12-5 to TRBJ2-1, with a possible D match to TRBD1 (6 bases). Trimming took 2 bases from V and 3 from J, leaving 11 bases between them. The length of the CDR3 is 15 residues. Germline V gene sequence: CDR1 LGHNT, CDR2 FRNRAP. CDR3 sequence: CASGLPGEGYNEQFF. DNA of the CDR3: TGTGCTAGTGGTTTGCCAGGGGAAGGCTACAATGAGCAGTTCTTC. Drawing the rest from reference TRBV12-5 and TRBJ2-1, the complete variable domain is DARVTQTPRHKVTEMGQEVTMRCQPILGHNTVFWYRQTMMQGLELLAYFRNRAPLDDSGMPKDRFSAEMPDATLATLKIQPSEPRDSAVYFCASGLPGEGYNEQFFGPGTRLTVL.

The genes are TRBV5-1 and TRBJ2-5; a weak D match, TRBD2 (6 bases). The CDR3 length is 13 residues. CDR1 and CDR2 from the germline V gene are SGHRS and YFSETQ. Trimming stripped 6 bases from V and 1 base from J, with 10 bases between. Here the CDR3 DNA reads TGCGCCAGCAACGGGACTCCCCAAGAGACCCAGTACTTC. Amino acids: CASNGTPQETQYF.

This clone was found once. The V gene is TRBV6-5, the J gene TRBJ1-2; 8 bases are a match to TRBD1. This CDR3 has 15 residues. CDR1 MNHEY and CDR2 SVGAGI come from the germline V gene. J was trimmed by 2 bases and V by 2 bases; bases with no gene match: 4. The CDR3 region has the DNA TGTGCCAGCAGTTACGATACAGGGGGGAACTATGGCTACACCTTC. It yields the protein CASSYDTGGNYGYTF.

The chain employs TRBV7-8 and TRBJ2-6; D is perhaps TRBD2 (5 bases). Trimming removed 8 bases at V and 0 bases at J, with 17 bases between. CDR1 and CDR2 from the germline V gene are SGHVS and FQNEAQ. This CDR3 spans 17 amino acids. CDR3 region: CASGLQGLYSGANVLTF. The CDR3 nucleotides are TGTGCCAGCGGGCTTCAAGGACTCTACTCTGGGGCCAACGTCCTGACTTTC.

Written as DNA, the CDR3 is TGCGCCAGCAGCTTGGGGAATTACAAGGCGGGGGAGACCCAGTACTTC. Translation gives CASSLGNYKAGETQYF. This rearrangement joins TRBV5-1 to TRBJ2-5; tentative D call: TRBD2 (6 bases). The germline V and J ends were trimmed by 0 bases and 5 bases, with 17 bases remaining between them. The CDR3 is 16 amino acids. Germline V gene data show CDR1 as SGHRS and CDR2 as YFSETQ.

The chain has TRBV9 and TRBJ1-3, with TRBD1 identical over 7 bases. The CDR3 loop spans 16 amino acids. V lost 3 bases, J lost 1 base, and 7 bases stayed unmatched. Germline V lookup: CDR1 SGDLS, CDR2 YYNGEE. In DNA form, the CDR3 reads TGTGCCAGCAGCGCCCGACAGGGTTCGTCTGGAAACACCATATATTTT. This gives the protein CASSARQGSSGNTIYF. Full variable domain (missing parts from reference TRBV9 and TRBJ1-3): DSGVTQTPKHLITATGQRVTLRCSPRSGDLSVYWYQQSLDQGLQFLIQYYNGEERAKGNILERFSAQQFPDLHSELNLSSLELGDSALYFCASSARQGSSGNTIYFGEGSWLTVV.